The 24 T cell receptor beta chains presented below share a single source sample, sequenced in a study of T cells after yellow fever vaccination. From the 5' RACE reads, TCRdb called clonotypes with MiXCR, one entry per CDR3 protein. The profile covers approximately 170,000 distinct CDR3 sequences, with approximately 11% appearing a single time and around 34% taken by the ten largest. Sequencing was performed on CD8+ T cells sorted from PBMCs, taken 15 days after the yellow fever booster vaccination. The receptors derive from a man younger than 30 who received the YFV17D yellow fever vaccine.

V gene TRBV20-1 combines with J gene TRBJ2-3, with 11 nucleotides matching TRBD2. Trimming at V came to 2 bases and at J to 5 bases, leaving 9 bases not matched to a gene. The CDR3 has 16 amino acids. Germline loops: CDR1 DFQATT, CDR2 SNEGSKA (reference sequence). CDR3 amino acids: CSARPRLAGPLDTQYF. Here the CDR3 DNA reads TGCAGTGCTAGACCGAGACTAGCGGGGCCCCTAGATACGCAGTATTTT.

Only a few counts were recorded for this clonotype. This chain uses TRBV27 with TRBJ2-2; tentatively, D is TRBD1 or TRBD2 (5 bases each). The CDR3 runs to 16 residues. Germline lookup yields CDR1 MNHEY and CDR2 SMNVEV (reference sequence). The V end was cut by 8 bases, the J end by 6 bases, with 22 bases between. The CDR3 DNA follows: TGTGCCAGCGTCCTTTCATGGGGACCGAGGGCCGGGGAGCTGTTTTTT. Encoded protein: CASVLSWGPRAGELFF.

This clonotype came up a few times. The V call is TRBV7-6, the J call TRBJ2-5; D is perhaps TRBD1 (5 bases). Germline CDR1 reads SGHVS; CDR2 reads FNYEAQ. This CDR3 has 15 amino acids. V lost 4 bases and J 2 bases, leaving 14 bases between the germline ends. CDR3 in DNA: TGTGCCAGCAGCTCATACCTAGGGGAACAAGAGACCCAGTACTTC. Its protein is CASSSYLGEQETQYF.

This clonotype was seen more than once but under ten times. The chain uses TRBV6-5 and TRBJ2-1, with D possibly matching TRBD2 (5 bases). The CDR3 covers 14 residues. The V end lost 4 bases, the J end lost 7 bases, and 14 bases lay between the germline ends. CDR1 is MNHEY, CDR2 SVGAGI, per germline. CDR3: CASSSAPSGNEQFF. CDR3 nucleotides: TGTGCCAGCAGTTCTGCCCCCTCGGGGAATGAGCAGTTCTTC.

The gene calls are TRBV11-2 and TRBJ2-4; no definite D call. The CDR3 sequence is 13 residues long. CDR1 SGHAT and CDR2 FQNNGV come from the germline V gene. The V end lost 4 bases, the J end lost 7 bases, and 11 bases lay between the germline ends. Here the CDR3 DNA reads TGTGCCAGCAGCTCTTTGGGCCGGAACATTCAGTACTTC. Its translation: CASSSLGRNIQYF.

This clonotype has more than one count but fewer than ten. This chain uses TRBV6-5 with TRBJ2-2; D could derive from TRBD1 or TRBD2 (6 bases each). Germline V gives CDR1 MNHEY, CDR2 SVGAGI. CDR3 length: 17 amino acids. Deletions cut 4 bases from V and 1 base from J, with 16 bases between. CDR3 bases: TGTGCCAGCAGTTCCTGGAGGGGGGACAAGAACACCGGGGAGCTGTTTTTT. It yields the protein CASSSWRGDKNTGELFF.

This clonotype has a handful of counts. This chain joins TRBV6-2 or TRBV6-3 and TRBJ2-3, with D unclear. The CDR3 totals 17 residues. Trimming removed 0 bases at V and 4 bases at J, with 17 bases between. Germline CDR1 and CDR2: MNHEY and SVGEGT. The CDR3 bases are TGTGCCAGCAGTTACTCGACCGTGTTTAGCTCCGCAGATACGCAGTATTTT. It is translated as CASSYSTVFSSADTQYF.

This clonotype was counted only a few times. J is TRBJ2-5 and V is TRBV18; TRBD2 matches 12 bases. The V segment lost 0 bases and the J segment 5 bases; nucleotides outside the gene matches: 7. This CDR3 spans 17 amino acids. Germline V gives CDR1 KGHSH, CDR2 LQKENI. As DNA, the CDR3 is TGTGCCAGCTCACCACCGGATCTAGCGGGGGGGCCCGAGACCCAGTACTTC. It yields the protein CASSPPDLAGGPETQYF.

V and J are TRBV2 and TRBJ2-3; TRBD1 agrees at 10 bases. Per germline, CDR1 SNHLY and CDR2 FYNNEI. Trimming removed 5 bases from V and 2 bases from J; junction bases left unmatched: 4. The CDR3 loop spans 15 amino acids. The CDR3 DNA follows: TGTGCCAGCAGTACGGGACAGGGGATCACAGATACGCAGTATTTT. Translating gives CASSTGQGITDTQYF.

The chain has TRBV5-5 and TRBJ2-5; D gene unclear. V lost 2 bases to trimming and J lost 7 bases, with 15 bases between them. The CDR3 runs to 14 residues. CDR1 SGHKS and CDR2 YYEKEE come from the germline V gene (reference sequence). As DNA, the CDR3 is TGTGCCAGCAGCTTATCATCCTGGGCCCCGACCCAGTACTTC. This encodes CASSLSSWAPTQYF.

This clonotype was detected ten times or more. The chain carries TRBV29-1 and TRBJ1-2; D is ambiguous. Germline values: CDR1 SQVTM, CDR2 ANQGSEA. Between the trimmed V and J ends, which lost 4 bases and 0 bases, there was a span of 9 bases. The CDR3 is 13 amino acids. The CDR3 protein is CSVAERTNYGYTF. DNA of the CDR3: TGCAGCGTTGCTGAAAGGACTAACTATGGCTACACCTTC.

This clonotype was seen only a few times. The rearrangement joins TRBV12-3 or TRBV12-4 to TRBJ2-4; maybe TRBD2 (5 bases). Trimming removed 4 bases from V and 1 base from J, with 8 bases in between. The CDR3 is 14 amino acids. DNA of the CDR3: TGTGCCAGCAGTTCTCCTAGCGCCAAAAACATTCAGTACTTC. It yields the protein CASSSPSAKNIQYF.

This clonotype showed up just a few times. This chain's CDR3 is CASSRLGGNQPQHF. In DNA, the CDR3 is TGTGCCAGCAGCCGCTTGGGGGGCAATCAGCCCCAGCATTTT. V and J are TRBV27 and TRBJ1-5; TRBD1 might be the D (5 bases). This CDR3 region has 14 residues. Germline assignment: CDR1 MNHEY and CDR2 SMNVEV (reference sequence). Deletions cut 6 bases from V and 2 bases from J, with 11 bases between.

The J gene is TRBJ2-5, the V gene TRBV15, with 10 bases fitting TRBD2. Germline V gives CDR1 LNHNV, CDR2 YYDKDF (reference sequence). The CDR3 length is 15 residues. The V gene end was trimmed by 1 base and the J gene end by 5 bases; junction bases not matched to a gene: 4. The CDR3 loop reads CATSRVVSGGETQYF. Written as DNA, the CDR3 is TGTGCCACCAGCAGAGTTGTTAGCGGGGGGGAGACCCAGTACTTC.

This clonotype has only a few counts. V is TRBV6-2 or TRBV6-3 and J is TRBJ2-2; D possibly corresponds to TRBD2 (5 bases). V dropped 4 bases and J dropped 2 bases, with 8 bases sitting between them. The CDR3 consists of 14 residues. Germline CDR1 reads MNHEY; CDR2 reads SVGEGT. The CDR3 reads CASSWSGNTGELFF. DNA for the CDR3: TGTGCCAGCAGTTGGAGCGGAAACACCGGGGAGCTGTTTTTT.

This clonotype is a singleton in its sample. The rearrangement uses TRBV20-1 and TRBJ2-5; the D is unclear. V lost 6 bases to trimming and J lost 1 base, with 12 bases between them. Germline CDR1 is DFQATT and CDR2 is SNEGSKA (reference sequence). The CDR3 covers 13 residues. For the CDR3, the DNA is TGCAGTGCCCCGACGCGAGTCCAAGAGACCCAGTACTTC. As protein: CSAPTRVQETQYF.

This clonotype was picked up many times. This sequence joins TRBV4-2 and TRBJ2-1, with 8 bases lining up with TRBD1. CDR3 size: 15 residues. J lost 6 bases, V lost 0 bases, and 4 bases had no gene match. Germline assignment: CDR1 LGHNA and CDR2 YNFKEQ. CDR3 region: CASSQDPTGGNEQFF. CDR3 coding DNA: TGTGCCAGCAGCCAAGATCCAACAGGGGGCAATGAGCAGTTCTTC.

This clonotype has a count of ten or more. V is TRBV5-1 and J is TRBJ2-1; D unclear. Trimming removed 2 bases at V and 5 bases at J, with 11 bases between. The germline V gene has CDR1 SGHRS and CDR2 YFSETQ. This CDR3 has 14 residues. The CDR3 sequence: CASSFVRSNNEQFF. CDR3 coding DNA: TGCGCCAGCAGCTTTGTCAGATCCAACAATGAGCAGTTCTTC.

This clonotype has more than one count but fewer than ten. This chain connects TRBV7-3 to TRBJ2-3; unclear D gene. Per germline, CDR1 SGHTA and CDR2 FQGTGA. V lost 2 bases and J 1 base, leaving 10 bases between the germline ends. This CDR3 spans 15 amino acids. The CDR3 DNA follows: TGTGCCAGCAGCTTAGGCGTGAGAGGCACAGATACGCAGTATTTT. Amino acids: CASSLGVRGTDTQYF.

This rearrangement joins TRBV20-1 to TRBJ1-1; D is ambiguous. Germline V gives CDR1 DFQATT, CDR2 SNEGSKA (reference sequence). The CDR3 consists of 11 residues. The V end lost 3 bases, the J end lost 1 base, and 3 bases lay between the germline ends. The CDR3 spells CSARSNTEAFF. The CDR3 DNA follows: TGCAGTGCTAGGTCGAACACTGAAGCTTTCTTT.

This clonotype was seen more than once but under ten times. The chain employs TRBV7-3 and TRBJ2-3; 9 bases agree with TRBD2. The J segment lost 0 bases and the V segment lost 6 bases, leaving 10 bases of the junction unmatched. CDR3 size: 17 residues. The germline gives CDR1 SGHTA, CDR2 FQGTGA. The CDR3 is CASSLKPLAGSTDTQYF. CDR3 DNA: TGTGCCAGCAGTCTTAAGCCCCTAGCGGGGAGCACAGATACGCAGTATTTT.

The chain links TRBV19 to TRBJ1-2; D call uncertain. Per germline, CDR1 LNHDA and CDR2 SQIVND (reference sequence). V dropped 5 bases and J dropped 10 bases, with 17 bases sitting between them. This CDR3 has 13 amino acids. The CDR3 protein is CASSLPPVDSYTF. The DNA of the CDR3 is TGTGCCAGTAGTCTCCCCCCCGTTGACTCCTACACCTTC.

The chain employs TRBV6-2 or TRBV6-3 and TRBJ2-7, with 10 bases identical to TRBD1. The CDR3 length is 14 residues. Germline V gives CDR1 MNHEY, CDR2 SVGEGT. Trimming cost V 2 bases and J 2 bases; bases outside gene matches: 0. CDR3 sequence: CASSYGTGAYEQYV. The CDR3 bases are TGTGCCAGCAGTTACGGGACAGGGGCCTACGAGCAGTACGTC.

This clonotype was picked up a small number of times. V gene TRBV9 combines with J gene TRBJ2-4, with D unclear. The CDR3 covers 13 residues. Germline loops: CDR1 SGDLS, CDR2 YYNGEE. Trimming took off 3 bases at V and 8 bases at J, with 12 bases between the two ends. The CDR3: CASSGGGLDIQYF. CDR3 coding DNA: TGTGCCAGCAGCGGGGGTGGGCTGGACATTCAGTACTTC.